This is a list of T cell receptor beta chains from one sample in a study of blood T cells in healthy people across ages. TCRdb re-analysed the 5' RACE reads in MiXCR, keeping a single row per CDR3 protein. The table records about 800,000 distinct CDR3 sequences, 25% of them present only once. The same data also contributed to another study, on T cells of mothers and their children.

Sequenced: blood. These receptors all stem from a boy aged 5 to 17 in good health. Both conserved end residues are part of each CDR3. Fields, in order: J gene, V gene, clone size, CDR3 protein. Some rows mark clone size as missing; the rest say once, few, many or name a class of expanded clone.

j_gene: TRBJ1-2; v_gene: TRBV27; abundance: few; CDR3aa: CASTTTGFYGYTF
j_gene: TRBJ2-1; v_gene: TRBV29-1; abundance: many; CDR3aa: CSVQPRDREGNEQFF
j_gene: TRBJ1-1; v_gene: TRBV20-1; abundance: few; CDR3aa: CSAREWTGGRRNTEAFF
j_gene: TRBJ2-3; v_gene: TRBV12-5; abundance: many; CDR3aa: CASGPRDLAGLRTDTQYF
j_gene: TRBJ2-1; v_gene: TRBV2; abundance: -; CDR3aa: CASSVLLGSYNEQFF
j_gene: TRBJ2-7; v_gene: TRBV28; abundance: -; CDR3aa: CASSQTNPAYEQYF
j_gene: TRBJ2-7; v_gene: TRBV10-3; abundance: few; CDR3aa: CAISESGPGGRIYEQYF
j_gene: TRBJ1-6; v_gene: TRBV11-2; abundance: -; CDR3aa: CASSYGTGGRSPLHF
j_gene: TRBJ2-5; v_gene: TRBV7-9; abundance: few; CDR3aa: CASSRPDRPETQYF
j_gene: TRBJ1-2; v_gene: TRBV15; abundance: few; CDR3aa: CATSRDLGGPAVVNYGYTF
j_gene: TRBJ2-7; v_gene: TRBV18; abundance: few; CDR3aa: CASSSIKYEQYF
j_gene: TRBJ1-2; v_gene: TRBV28; abundance: -; CDR3aa: CASSWDPGATYGYTF
j_gene: TRBJ1-5; v_gene: TRBV28; abundance: few; CDR3aa: CASSSPGGGNQPQHF